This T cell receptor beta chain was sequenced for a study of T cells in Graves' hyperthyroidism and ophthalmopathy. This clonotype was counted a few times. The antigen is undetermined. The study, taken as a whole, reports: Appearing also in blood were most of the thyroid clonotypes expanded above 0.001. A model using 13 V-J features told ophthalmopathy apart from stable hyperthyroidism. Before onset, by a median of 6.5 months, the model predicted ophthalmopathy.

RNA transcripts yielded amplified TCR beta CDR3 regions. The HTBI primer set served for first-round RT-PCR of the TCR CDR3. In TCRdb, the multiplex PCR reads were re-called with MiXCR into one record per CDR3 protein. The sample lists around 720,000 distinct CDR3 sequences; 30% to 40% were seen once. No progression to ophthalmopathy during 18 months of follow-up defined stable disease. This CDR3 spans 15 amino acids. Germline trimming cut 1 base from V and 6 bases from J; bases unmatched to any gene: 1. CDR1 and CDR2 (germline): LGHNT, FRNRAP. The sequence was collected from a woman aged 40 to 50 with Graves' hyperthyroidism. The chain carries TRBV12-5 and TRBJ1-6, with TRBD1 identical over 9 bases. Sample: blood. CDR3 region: CASGLGDRVNSPLHF. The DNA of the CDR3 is TGTGCTAGTGGTTTGGGGGACAGGGTTAATTCACCCCTCCACTTT.